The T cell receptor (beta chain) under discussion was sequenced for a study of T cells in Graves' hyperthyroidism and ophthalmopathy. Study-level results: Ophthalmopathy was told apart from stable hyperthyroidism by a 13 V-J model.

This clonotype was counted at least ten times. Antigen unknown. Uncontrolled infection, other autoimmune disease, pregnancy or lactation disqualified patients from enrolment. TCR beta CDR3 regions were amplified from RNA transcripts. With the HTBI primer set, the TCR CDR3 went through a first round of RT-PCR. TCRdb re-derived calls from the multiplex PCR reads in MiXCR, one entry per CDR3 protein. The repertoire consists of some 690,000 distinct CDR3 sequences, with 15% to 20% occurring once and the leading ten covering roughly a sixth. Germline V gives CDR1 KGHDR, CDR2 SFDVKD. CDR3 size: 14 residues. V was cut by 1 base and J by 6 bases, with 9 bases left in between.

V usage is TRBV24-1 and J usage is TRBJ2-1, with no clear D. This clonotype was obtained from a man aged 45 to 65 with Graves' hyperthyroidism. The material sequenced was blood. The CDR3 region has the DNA TGTGCCACCAGTGATTTTCACGGCAGCAATGAGCAGTTCTTC. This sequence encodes CATSDFHGSNEQFF.